These T cell receptor beta chains were read from a single sample in a study of T cell responses to AZD1222 COVID-19 vaccine. The data were produced by immunoSEQ multiplex PCR, yet TCRdb's version contains in-frame clones alone and is incomplete. The table shows around 88,000 clones, with 70% to 90% occurring only once. Sequencing used peripheral blood, obtained on day 0 of AZD1222 vaccination. The receptors come from an adult in good health. Each CDR3 is given with its conserved first and last residue. The order of the fields is J gene, V gene, CDR3 protein.

J: TRBJ1-3; V: TRBV28; CDR3: CASMEGPGNTIYF
J: TRBJ2-7; V: TRBV10-3; CDR3: CAISEGAYEQYF
J: TRBJ2-3; V: TRBV2; CDR3: CARGERVRSDTQYF
J: TRBJ2-3; V: TRBV24-1; CDR3: CATSRPGAPDTQYF
J: TRBJ1-6; V: TRBV3-1/TRBV3-2; CDR3: CASSQNRQGVNSPLHF
J: TRBJ2-3; V: TRBV29-1; CDR3: CSVRGRGRPDTQYF
J: TRBJ2-2; V: TRBV6-5; CDR3: CASSYYPSTGELFF
J: TRBJ2-7; V: TRBV6-5; CDR3: CASIGQGVYEQYF
J: TRBJ1-4; V: TRBV6-1; CDR3: CASSESVTGSEKLFF
J: TRBJ2-1; V: TRBV6-5; CDR3: CASNPASGVNEQFF
J: TRBJ1-6; V: TRBV9; CDR3: CASSREGDSPLHF
J: TRBJ2-2; V: TRBV28; CDR3: CASSLLSRDTGELFF
J: TRBJ1-5; V: TRBV4-2; CDR3: CASSQGGQPQHF
J: TRBJ1-2; V: TRBV5-1; CDR3: CASSEPGPATQGYTF
J: TRBJ1-4; V: TRBV28; CDR3: CASSRSSGEKLFF
J: TRBJ2-3; V: TRBV24-1; CDR3: CATSDLPPGTQYF
J: TRBJ1-2; V: TRBV5-1; CDR3: CASSMDFQRDYGYTF
J: TRBJ1-2; V: TRBV6-5; CDR3: CASSYAANYGYTF
J: TRBJ1-2; V: TRBV25-1; CDR3: CASSLGVYGYTF
J: TRBJ2-3; V: TRBV19; CDR3: CASSISLAGGTDTQYF
J: TRBJ2-7; V: TRBV7-9; CDR3: CASSLKGQDYEQYF
J: TRBJ2-1; V: TRBV7-3; CDR3: CASSFRGGHNEQFF